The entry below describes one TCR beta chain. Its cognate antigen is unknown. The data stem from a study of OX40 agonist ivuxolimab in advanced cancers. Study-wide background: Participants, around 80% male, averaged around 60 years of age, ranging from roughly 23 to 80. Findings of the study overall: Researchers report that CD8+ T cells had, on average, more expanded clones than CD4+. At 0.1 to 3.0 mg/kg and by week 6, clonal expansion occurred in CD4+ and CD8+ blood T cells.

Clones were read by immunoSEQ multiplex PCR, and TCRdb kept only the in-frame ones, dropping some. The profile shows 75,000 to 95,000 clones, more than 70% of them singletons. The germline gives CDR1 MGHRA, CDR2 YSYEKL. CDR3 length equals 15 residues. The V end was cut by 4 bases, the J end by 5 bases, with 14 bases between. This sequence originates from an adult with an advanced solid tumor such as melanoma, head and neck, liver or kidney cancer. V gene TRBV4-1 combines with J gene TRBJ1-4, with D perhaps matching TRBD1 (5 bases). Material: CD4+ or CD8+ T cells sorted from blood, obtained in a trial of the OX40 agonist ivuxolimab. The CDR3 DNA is TGCGCCAGCAGCCCCTCGTGGGGGGTAAATGAAAAACTGTTTTTT. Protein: CASSPSWGVNEKLFF.